This T cell receptor (beta chain) was identified during a study of CD8+ T cells in alopecia areata. cDNA prepared by RNA extraction and subsequent reverse transcription served as the template for sequencing. Clones were read by immunoSEQ multiplex PCR, and TCRdb kept only the in-frame ones, dropping some. This table has roughly 40,000 clones, around 57% appearing once. This CDR3 has 14 residues. Germline CDR1 reads MNHEY; CDR2 reads SVGAGI. V was pared by 6 bases and J by 3 bases, with 7 bases of the junction left unmatched. Sorting of CD4+ cells into CD25+CD127- cells was performed for 5 or 6 patients.

The chain is built from TRBV6-5 and TRBJ2-7; 8 bases are a match to TRBD1. The sample was CD4+ Tregs sorted from blood. The TCR sequence derives from a human donor with alopecia areata. CDR3 nucleotides: TGTGCCAGCAGAGGGATTGGACAGGGCTACGAGCAGTACTTC. Protein product: CASRGIGQGYEQYF.